One and the same sample provided the 27 T cell receptor beta chains below, sequenced in a study of beta chain features in type 1 diabetes. General study points: The study found moderately but significantly shorter TCRB CDR3s in all four CD4+ subsets of Type 1 diabetes patients.

Their specific antigens are unknown. The isolated RNA, all of it, was reverse transcribed, so expressed TCRB transcripts were what got sequenced. Assay used: immunoSEQ multiplex PCR; TCRdb lists only in-frame clones, some missing. The table shows some 280,000 clones, with around an eighth occurring only once. The sequencing sample was made of naive CD4+ T cells from blood. These receptors all stem from a man younger than 40 with type 1 diabetes.

This clone was counted only a few times. The J gene is TRBJ2-1, the V gene TRBV9; D might be TRBD2 (5 bases). The germline V gene has CDR1 SGDLS and CDR2 YYNGEE. Deletions cut 0 bases from V and 4 bases from J, with 17 bases between. The CDR3 spans 17 residues. CDR3 amino acids: CASSVAASPIGYNEQFF. In DNA form, the CDR3 reads TGTGCCAGCAGCGTAGCGGCTAGCCCCATCGGATACAATGAGCAGTTCTTC. Using reference TRBV9 and TRBJ2-1 for the parts outside the CDR3, the full variable domain is DSGVTQTPKHLITATGQRVTLRCSPRSGDLSVYWYQQSLDQGLQFLIQYYNGEERAKGNILERFSAQQFPDLHSELNLSSLELGDSALYFCASSVAASPIGYNEQFFGPGTRLTVL.

This clone appeared a few times. The rearrangement links TRBV6-4 to TRBJ2-3; perhaps TRBD1 as D (6 bases). Looked up from germline, CDR1 is MRHNA and CDR2 is SNTAGT. Trimming shortened V by 6 bases and J by 4 bases, and 11 bases separated the two germline ends. This CDR3 region has 13 residues. In DNA form, the CDR3 reads TGTGCCAGCAGACCATCAGGGGCAGATACGCAGTATTTT. Its protein product is CASRPSGADTQYF.

This clone appeared a few times. The J gene is TRBJ2-7, the V gene TRBV6-5; D might be TRBD1 (6 bases). This CDR3 contains 15 residues. Trimming cost V 0 bases and J 7 bases, with 16 bases left between them. CDR1 and CDR2 from the germline V gene are MNHEY and SVGAGI. The CDR3 nucleotides read TGTGCCAGCAGTTACTCGACCCACAGGGTAATTGAGCAGTACTTC. This codes for CASSYSTHRVIEQYF.

The V and J genes are TRBV25-1 and TRBJ1-2, with D possibly being TRBD1 (6 bases). V was trimmed by 3 bases and J by 4 bases, leaving 12 bases between them. The germline V gene has CDR1 MGHDK and CDR2 SYGVNS. The CDR3 totals 14 residues. The CDR3: CASSDAGDGYGYTF. The CDR3 region has the DNA TGTGCCAGCAGTGACGCAGGGGACGGCTATGGCTACACCTTC.

The chain couples TRBV7-9 to TRBJ2-6; D ambiguous. CDR1 is SEHNR and CDR2 is FQNEAQ in the germline V gene (reference sequence). This CDR3 region has 12 residues. With 10 bases removed from V and 3 bases from J, the gap between germline ends came to 7 bases. CDR3 sequence: CATASGANVLTF. Written as DNA, the CDR3 is TGTGCCACCGCGAGTGGGGCCAACGTCCTGACTTTC.

V gene TRBV11-2 combines with J gene TRBJ2-5, with D tentatively TRBD1 (6 bases). The CDR3 contains 14 residues. V gave up 0 bases and J gave up 5 bases, with 10 bases separating them. Germline V CDR1 and CDR2: SGHAT, FQNNGV. The CDR3 spells CASSLDPGGETQYF. The CDR3 DNA sequence: TGTGCCAGCAGCTTAGACCCTGGGGGCGAGACCCAGTACTTC.

V usage is TRBV7-9 and J usage is TRBJ2-3; D may be TRBD1 (5 bases). V lost 1 base and J lost 6, with 5 bases in between. Germline CDR1 is SEHNR and CDR2 is FQNEAQ (reference sequence). This CDR3 has 12 residues. The CDR3 region has the DNA TGTGCCAGCAGCTTAGAGGGGGATACGCAGTATTTT. Protein product: CASSLEGDTQYF. Complete variable domain (other parts from reference TRBV7-9 and TRBJ2-3): DTGVSQNPRHKITKRGQNVTFRCDPISEHNRLYWYRQTLGQGPEFLTYFQNEAQLEKSRLLSDRFSAERPKGSFSTLEIQRTEQGDSAMYLCASSLEGDTQYFGPGTRLTVL.

This clone has at least ten counts. V and J are TRBV4-3 and TRBJ2-5; tentative D call: TRBD2 (5 bases). The CDR3 runs to 16 residues. V lost 0 bases and J lost 5, with 16 bases in between. From germline, CDR1 is LGHNA and CDR2 YSLEER. CDR3 nucleotides: TGCGCCAGCAGCCAAGATAGGCGGCTAGCCGGTGAGACCCAGTACTTC. This encodes CASSQDRRLAGETQYF.

The chain carries TRBV28 and TRBJ1-2, with 10 nucleotides matching TRBD1. J lost 4 bases, V lost 5 bases, and 7 bases had no gene match. Germline V gene data show CDR1 as MDHEN and CDR2 as SYDVKM. This CDR3 comprises 15 residues. The CDR3 here is CASSPQTGGAYGYTF. CDR3 in DNA: TGTGCCAGCAGTCCCCAGACAGGGGGCGCCTATGGCTACACCTTC.

As regards this clone: Other DNA sequences within the sample encode an identical CDR3. The J gene is TRBJ2-5, the V gene TRBV5-1; 11 nucleotides line up with TRBD2. Per the germline V gene, CDR1 is SGHRS and CDR2 is YFSETQ. Unmatched junction bases numbered 5, after V lost 5 bases and J lost 5 bases. The CDR3 consists of 14 residues. CDR3 residues: CASSSGTSGETQYF. Here the CDR3 DNA reads TGCGCCAGCAGTTCCGGGACTAGCGGCGAGACCCAGTACTTC.

The chain joins TRBV7-9 to TRBJ1-4, with 7 positions matching TRBD1. The V and J ends lost 5 bases and 7 bases, in that order; junction bases with no gene match: 16. Germline CDR1 SEHNR, CDR2 FQNEAQ (reference sequence). This CDR3 is built from 17 residues. CDR3 loop: CASSRYGWGTDGEKLFF. CDR3 nucleotides: TGTGCCAGCAGCCGCTATGGGTGGGGGACAGACGGTGAAAAACTGTTTTTT.

The chain has TRBV18 and TRBJ2-1, with 9 bases lining up with TRBD1. The V segment lost 3 bases and the J segment 4 bases; nucleotides outside the gene matches: 4. Germline CDR1 is KGHSH and CDR2 is LQKENI. This CDR3 comprises 15 residues. The CDR3 spells CASSPGQGPYNEQFF. The DNA for the CDR3 is TGTGCCAGCTCACCGGGACAGGGACCTTACAATGAGCAGTTCTTC.

This clone has more than one count but fewer than ten. The chain carries TRBV6-5 and TRBJ2-2, with D possibly TRBD1 on 5 matching bases. Trimming pared 6 bases from V and 2 bases from J, leaving 10 bases between. Germline V CDR1 and CDR2: MNHEY, SVGAGI. The CDR3 covers 14 residues. The CDR3 nucleotides are TGTGCCAGCAGGAGTACAGGCAACACCGGGGAGCTGTTTTTT. Translated: CASRSTGNTGELFF.

V gene TRBV28 combines with J gene TRBJ2-1, with 12 bases lining up with TRBD2. CDR3 length: 15 amino acids. The germline V gene has CDR1 MDHEN and CDR2 SYDVKM. V was pared by 5 bases and J by 9 bases, with 8 bases of the junction left unmatched. The chain's CDR3 is CASSVLAGGPTEQFF. The CDR3 nucleotides read TGTGCCAGCAGTGTCCTAGCGGGAGGGCCAACTGAGCAGTTCTTC.

This clone turned up a few times. This chain joins TRBV9 and TRBJ2-2; D not certain. V dropped 0 bases and J dropped 4 bases, with 7 bases sitting between them. Germline CDR1 is SGDLS and CDR2 is YYNGEE. The CDR3 runs 14 residues. The CDR3 loop reads CASSVGTATGELFF. The CDR3 DNA is TGTGCCAGCAGCGTAGGTACAGCCACCGGGGAGCTGTTTTTT. Using reference TRBV9 and TRBJ2-2 for the parts outside the CDR3, the full variable domain is DSGVTQTPKHLITATGQRVTLRCSPRSGDLSVYWYQQSLDQGLQFLIQYYNGEERAKGNILERFSAQQFPDLHSELNLSSLELGDSALYFCASSVGTATGELFFGEGSRLTVL.

This clone has more than one count but fewer than ten. The rearrangement joins TRBV9 to TRBJ2-5, with 7 bases fitting TRBD1. Germline CDR1 reads SGDLS; CDR2 reads YYNGEE. With 2 bases clipped from V and 2 bases from J, the junction kept 6 bases outside the gene matches. This CDR3 is 15 amino acids long. CDR3 bases: TGTGCCAGCAGCGTGCGACAGGGTTCACAAGAGACCCAGTACTTC. Translating it yields CASSVRQGSQETQYF.

The chain recombines TRBV23-1 with TRBJ2-3, with 9 bases matching TRBD2. TRBV23-1 falls under the ORF class, with uncertain function. The CDR3 totals 17 residues. Germline trimming cut 0 bases from V and 3 bases from J; bases unmatched to any gene: 7. This CDR3 is CASSQSGSGSLTDTQYF. The CDR3 bases are TGCGCCAGCAGTCAATCGGGTAGCGGGAGTCTGACAGATACGCAGTATTTT.

The genes are TRBV11-2 and TRBJ2-2, with D unclear. V was trimmed by 1 base and J by 1 base, leaving 4 bases between them. The germline gives CDR1 SGHAT, CDR2 FQNNGV. This CDR3 has 14 amino acids. The CDR3 region is CASSLVGNTGELFF. The CDR3 nucleotides are TGTGCCAGCAGCTTAGTCGGGAACACCGGGGAGCTGTTTTTT.

In this sample, this clone turned up a few times. This chain uses TRBV11-3 with TRBJ2-7; TRBD1 matches 9 bases. The germline V gene encodes CDR1 SGHNT and CDR2 YENEEA. The CDR3 covers 14 residues. The V gene end was trimmed by 3 bases and the J gene end by 4 bases; junction bases not matched to a gene: 4. In DNA, the CDR3 is TGTGCCAGCAGCTTCACGGGACAGGGATACGAGCAGTACTTC. Encoded protein: CASSFTGQGYEQYF.

This clone came up a few times. The V call is TRBV28, the J call TRBJ1-1; D may be TRBD1 (6 bases). CDR3 size: 13 residues. Germline CDR1 reads MDHEN; CDR2 reads SYDVKM. Trimming cost V 7 bases and J 5 bases, with 14 bases left between them. This CDR3 reads CASKTVDRTEAFF. The CDR3 DNA reads as TGTGCCAGCAAGACAGTCGACAGGACTGAAGCTTTCTTT.

This clone was seen a few times. The chain links TRBV27 to TRBJ2-7, with D unresolved. The CDR3 totals 12 residues. Germline CDR1 and CDR2: MNHEY and SMNVEV (reference sequence). The V gene lost 8 bases and the J gene lost 4 bases, with 12 bases spanning the gap. CDR3 nucleotide sequence: TGTGCCAGCGGCGTCGGGTTGTACGAGCAGTACTTC. It translates to CASGVGLYEQYF.

The rearrangement links TRBV28 to TRBJ1-3; 9 bases agree with TRBD1. Germline V gene data show CDR1 as MDHEN and CDR2 as SYDVKM. This CDR3 region has 13 residues. Losses at the gene ends were 7 bases for V and 4 bases for J; bases not matched to a gene: 2. In DNA, the CDR3 is TGTGCCAGCAACAGGGGGCCAGGAAACACCATATATTTT. It codes for CASNRGPGNTIYF.

This clone was seen more than once but under ten times. The J gene is TRBJ2-3, the V gene TRBV4-2, with 14 bases fitting TRBD2. V trimming: 4 bases; J trimming: 2 bases; junction bases outside the gene matches: 17. The CDR3 has 21 amino acids. Germline values: CDR1 LGHNA, CDR2 YNFKEQ. CDR3 protein: CASSLRGTSGSRGDDTDTQYF. CDR3 DNA: TGTGCCAGCAGCCTCCGCGGGACTAGCGGGAGTAGAGGCGATGACACAGATACGCAGTATTTT.

This chain links TRBV27 with TRBJ2-1; 11 bases are a match to TRBD2. Germline-derived CDR1 and CDR2 are MNHEY and SMNVEV (reference sequence). The V gene end was trimmed by 8 bases and the J gene end by 1 base; junction bases not matched to a gene: 4. The CDR3 spans 15 residues. The CDR3 protein is CASLGLADSYNEQFF. The CDR3, as DNA: TGTGCCAGCTTGGGACTAGCGGATTCCTACAATGAGCAGTTCTTC.

The CDR3, as DNA: TGTGCCAGCAATTACTACCAGGGAAGCTACGAGCAGTACTTC. Encoded protein: CASNYYQGSYEQYF. The chain uses TRBV28 and TRBJ2-7; maybe TRBD1 (5 bases). Germline V lookup: CDR1 MDHEN, CDR2 SYDVKM. The CDR3 is 14 amino acids. V lost 7 bases and J lost 3, with 16 bases in between.

This clone showed up just a few times. This chain uses TRBV9 with TRBJ2-2; D is undetermined. V dropped 3 bases and J dropped 2 bases, with 8 bases sitting between them. The CDR3 runs 14 residues. CDR1 is SGDLS and CDR2 is YYNGEE in the germline V gene. CDR3 amino acids: CASSASDNTGELFF. The CDR3 nucleotides read TGTGCCAGCAGCGCCTCAGATAACACCGGGGAGCTGTTTTTT. The full variable domain, its missing parts supplied by reference TRBV9 and TRBJ2-2, is DSGVTQTPKHLITATGQRVTLRCSPRSGDLSVYWYQQSLDQGLQFLIQYYNGEERAKGNILERFSAQQFPDLHSELNLSSLELGDSALYFCASSASDNTGELFFGEGSRLTVL.

This clone was seen a few times. This chain uses TRBV5-4 with TRBJ2-1; 13 bases line up with TRBD2. The CDR3 is made up of 15 amino acids. CDR1 and CDR2 (germline): SGHNT, YYREEE (reference sequence). V lost 0 bases to trimming and J lost 9 bases; unmatched junction nucleotides: 3. CDR3 in amino acids: CASSLGGLAGTEQFF. The CDR3 nucleotides read TGTGCCAGCAGCTTGGGGGGACTAGCGGGAACTGAGCAGTTCTTC.